Listed below are T cell receptor beta chains from one sample, sequenced in a study of human T cells and chemical hapten exposure. TCRdb independently ran MiXCR on the RACE reads; one entry per CDR3 protein. The sample lists fewer than 400,000 distinct CDR3 sequences; approximately 6.3% were seen once. Specimen: whole blood, collected in connection with sensitization to the hapten diphenylcyclopropenone (DPC). The source is a woman aged 18-29 years with alopecia areata. Some clones in this sample may be carry-over from other donors' samples. Each CDR3 is given with its conserved first and last residue. A D gene is named only where the DNA matches it firmly. Where a row states a size, it is once, few, many or the class of an expanded clone; other rows omit it.

TRBV29-1	NA	TRBJ2-6	few	TGCAGCGTTGAAGGATTTGCTGGGGCCAACGTCCTGACTTTC	CSVEGFAGANVLTF
TRBV4-3	NA	TRBJ2-3	many	TGCGCCAGCAGCCAAGCCGGGACTAGCACAGATACGCAGTATTTT	CASSQAGTSTDTQYF
TRBV12-3/TRBV12-4	NA	TRBJ1-1	NA	TGTGCCAGCAGTTTACGGGGGTTTACTGAAGCTTTCTTT	CASSLRGFTEAFF
TRBV3-1	NA	TRBJ2-1	few	TGTGCCAGCAGCCGCGAAAGAGGGGGGGAAGGACCCGACAATGAGCAGTTCTTC	CASSRERGGEGPDNEQFF
TRBV4-2	NA	TRBJ1-2	few	TGTGCCAGCAGCCAGGGGGTTAGCTATGGCTACACCTTC	CASSQGVSYGYTF
TRBV3-1	NA	TRBJ2-7	NA	TGTGCCAGCAGCCAAGATGGGGGGCGCCACTACGAGCAGTACTTC	CASSQDGGRHYEQYF
TRBV6-5	TRBD2	TRBJ2-3	many	TGTGCCAGCGGGCGGGGGACAGATACGCAGTATTTT	CASGRGTDTQYF
TRBV14	NA	TRBJ1-1	NA	TGTGCCAGCAGCCCACTTCTGGGCCGGTCTGAAGCTTTCTTT	CASSPLLGRSEAFF
TRBV10-3	NA	TRBJ1-1	few	TGTGCCATCAGTGAGTCGGGGGCAGCGCACACTGAAGCTTTCTTT	CAISESGAAHTEAFF
TRBV4-2	TRBD2	TRBJ2-2	few	TGTGCCAGCAGCCAACCGGGACTAGCGGGGGGCACCGGGGAGCTGTTTTTT	CASSQPGLAGGTGELFF
TRBV2	TRBD1	TRBJ1-2	many	TGTGCCAGCGGGACAGGGGAATCGCTCTATGGCTACACCTTC	CASGTGESLYGYTF
TRBV10-3	NA	TRBJ1-2	few	TGTGCCACGCAGGGAGGAGACTATGGCTACACCTTC	CATQGGDYGYTF
TRBV4-3	TRBD1	TRBJ1-2	many	TGCGCCAGCAGCCAAAGGGGGCAGGATGGCTACACCTTC	CASSQRGQDGYTF
TRBV9	TRBD1	TRBJ1-2	few	TGTGCCAGCAGCGTAGCCGGACAGGGGAGTCGTTATGGCTACACCTTC	CASSVAGQGSRYGYTF
TRBV25-1	NA	TRBJ1-1	many	TGTGCCAGCAGTGAAAATAGACAGAACACTGAAGCTTTCTTT	CASSENRQNTEAFF
TRBV12-3/TRBV12-4	NA	TRBJ1-2	NA	TGTGCCAGCAGTTGGGGCCATGCAGCCTCTAACTATGGCTACACCTTC	CASSWGHAASNYGYTF
TRBV18	NA	TRBJ1-1	few	TGTGCCAGCTCACCATCGGGGGTTGTGAACACTGAAGCTTTCTTT	CASSPSGVVNTEAFF
TRBV7-2	NA	TRBJ1-4	many	TGTGCCAGCAGCTCGTCACAGGGCGATGAAAAACTGTTTTTT	CASSSSQGDEKLFF
TRBV20-1	NA	TRBJ1-1	NA	TGCAGTGCTAGAAACATGAACACTGAAGCTTTCTTT	CSARNMNTEAFF
TRBV18	NA	TRBJ2-7	many	TGTGCCAGCTCACCACCGTACAGAAGCTCCTACGAGCAGTACTTC	CASSPPYRSSYEQYF
TRBV7-2	NA	TRBJ1-2	NA	TGTGCCAGCAGTCCAGGACGGAGAATTTATGGCTACACCTTC	CASSPGRRIYGYTF
TRBV6-1	NA	TRBJ2-2	many	TGTGCCAGCAGCCGACACGACCCGGCGGGGCCAAACACCGGGGAGCTGTTTTTT	CASSRHDPAGPNTGELFF
TRBV6-2/TRBV6-3	NA	TRBJ1-5	NA	TGTGCCAGCAGCCCCGTAAGATTAAATCAGCCCCAGCATTTT	CASSPVRLNQPQHF
TRBV6-2/TRBV6-3	NA	TRBJ2-3	many	TGTGCCAGCAGTTACGGGGCGAATACGCAGTATTTT	CASSYGANTQYF
TRBV6-1	NA	TRBJ1-6	few	TGTGCCAGCAGTGAAGAGGCAAATTCACCCCTCCACTTT	CASSEEANSPLHF
TRBV28	NA	TRBJ2-2	few	TGTGCCAGCAGTTTAGAGGTCGTCCGAGGGGCCGGGGAGCTGTTTTTT	CASSLEVVRGAGELFF
TRBV7-2	TRBD1	TRBJ1-5	many	TGTGCCAGCAGCTTAGGGACAGGGAATTTTGGCAATCAGCCCCAGCATTTT	CASSLGTGNFGNQPQHF
TRBV7-2	TRBD1	TRBJ1-1	many	TGTGCCAGCAGTAGACAGGGAGACACTGAAGCTTTCTTT	CASSRQGDTEAFF
TRBV4-1	TRBD2	TRBJ2-2	NA	TGCGCCAGCAGCCAAGAAGGAGGACTAGCGGGGAGTACCGGGGAGCTGTTTTTT	CASSQEGGLAGSTGELFF
TRBV7-9	NA	TRBJ1-1	NA	TGTGCCAGCAGTTCTTACGAGGCGTCAGGCGCTGAAGCTTTCTTT	CASSSYEASGAEAFF
TRBV4-3	NA	TRBJ2-1	NA	TGCGCCAGCAGCCAAGAACCAGGGCGATCCGTGGGCGTTCTGGAGCAGTTCTTC	CASSQEPGRSVGVLEQFF
TRBV18	NA	TRBJ1-4	NA	TGTGCCAGCTCACCACAGCAGGGGCTATATGAAAAACTGTTTTTT	CASSPQQGLYEKLFF
TRBV19	NA	TRBJ1-4	NA	TGTGCCAGTAGCGCCGGGACTTTAAGTCTAGTGGATGAAAAACTGTTTTTT	CASSAGTLSLVDEKLFF
TRBV4-3	NA	TRBJ1-2	many	TGCGCCAGCAGCCAAGATGGCAGAACCTTAAACTATGGCTACACCTTC	CASSQDGRTLNYGYTF
TRBV3-1	NA	TRBJ1-1	few	TGTGCCAGCAGCCAAGGGGATGACACTGAAGCTTTCTTT	CASSQGDDTEAFF
TRBV7-6	TRBD1	TRBJ2-7	many	TGTGCCAGCAGCTTGACAGGACAGGACGAGCAGTACTTC	CASSLTGQDEQYF
TRBV6-5	TRBD1	TRBJ1-2	many	TGTGCCAGCAGTTACTCAGGGACAGGGGGTGCTAACTATGGCTACACCTTC	CASSYSGTGGANYGYTF
TRBV7-2	NA	TRBJ2-5	many	TGTGCCAGCAGCTTATTGACAGAAGAGACCCAGTACTTC	CASSLLTEETQYF
TRBV12-3/TRBV12-4	TRBD1	TRBJ2-7	many	TGTGCCAGCAGTTGGGACAGGGGGTACGAGCAGTACTTC	CASSWDRGYEQYF
TRBV25-1	NA	TRBJ2-7	few	TGTGCCAGCAGTGTTCGAAACGAGCAGTACTTC	CASSVRNEQYF
TRBV4-3	NA	TRBJ1-6	few	TGCGCCAGCAGCCAAGGGGCAGGGCTCCATTCACCCCTCCACTTT	CASSQGAGLHSPLHF
TRBV20-1	TRBD1	TRBJ1-3	many	TGCAGTGCTGGGACAGGGGCTGGAAACACCATATATTTT	CSAGTGAGNTIYF
TRBV2	NA	TRBJ2-2	many	TGTGCCAGCAGTGGAGGGCGCAGGGGATTCGACGGGGAGCTGTTTTTT	CASSGGRRGFDGELFF
TRBV12-3/TRBV12-4	NA	TRBJ1-2	many	TGTGCCAGCAGTTCGGGCAGGGCCTATGGCTACACCTTC	CASSSGRAYGYTF